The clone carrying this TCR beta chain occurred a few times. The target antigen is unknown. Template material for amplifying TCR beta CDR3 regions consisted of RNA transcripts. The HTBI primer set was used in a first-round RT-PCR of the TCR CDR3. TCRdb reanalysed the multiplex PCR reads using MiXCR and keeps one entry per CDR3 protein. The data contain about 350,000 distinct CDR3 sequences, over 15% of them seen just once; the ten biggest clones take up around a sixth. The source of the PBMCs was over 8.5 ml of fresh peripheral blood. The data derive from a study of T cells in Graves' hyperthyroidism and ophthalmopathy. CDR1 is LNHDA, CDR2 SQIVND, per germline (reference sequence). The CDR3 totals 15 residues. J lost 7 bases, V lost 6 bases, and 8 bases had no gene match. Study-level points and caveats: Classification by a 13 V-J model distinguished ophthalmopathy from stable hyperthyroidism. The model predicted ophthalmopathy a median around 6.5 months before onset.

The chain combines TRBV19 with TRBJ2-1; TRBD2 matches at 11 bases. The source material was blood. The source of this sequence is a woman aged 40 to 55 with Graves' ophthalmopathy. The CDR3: CASSNSGRALNEQFF. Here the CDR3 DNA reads TGTGCCAGTAGCAATAGCGGGAGGGCCCTGAATGAGCAGTTCTTC.